What follows are 6 T cell receptor beta chains derived from one specimen sequenced in a study of blood T cells in healthy people across ages. A second PCR, run for about 7 to 11 cycles, used a sample-barcoded 5' primer plus a J-beta primer mix. TCRdb called the 5' RACE reads again in MiXCR, with one record for every CDR3 protein. Of 1.5 million to 2 million distinct CDR3 sequences listed, approximately 50% are singletons. Source material: blood. Every receptor here comes from a woman aged 40 to 50 in good health.

The sample holds a few counts of this clonotype. The chain couples TRBV5-5 to TRBJ2-1; D unclear. CDR3 length equals 14 residues. Germline V lookup: CDR1 SGHKS, CDR2 YYEKEE (reference sequence). The V end lost 4 bases, the J end lost 8 bases, and 16 bases lay between the germline ends. The CDR3 DNA follows: TGTGCCAGCAGCCCCTCCCTGTCCAGAGATGAGCAGTTCTTC. Translated, it gives CASSPSLSRDEQFF.

The chain links TRBV3-1 to TRBJ1-2; 8 nucleotides line up with TRBD1. The CDR3 length is 16 residues. Germline V gene lookup returns CDR1 LGHDT and CDR2 YNNKEL (reference sequence). With 2 bases clipped from V and 3 bases from J, the junction kept 8 bases outside the gene matches. The DNA of the CDR3 is TGTGCCAGCAGCCAAAGAGCCCCGGGACAGGACTATGGCTACACCTTC. This codes for CASSQRAPGQDYGYTF.

The chain combines TRBV6-2 or TRBV6-3 with TRBJ2-1; 9 nucleotides match TRBD1. Germline V gene sequence: CDR1 MNHEY, CDR2 SVGEGT. V lost 6 bases and J lost 10; bases outside the gene matches: 4. The CDR3 runs 12 residues. This CDR3 is CASSMTGGEQFF. The CDR3 DNA reads as TGTGCCAGCAGCATGACAGGGGGGGAGCAGTTCTTC.

The V gene is TRBV18, the J gene TRBJ2-5, with 7 bases lining up with TRBD1. The germline gives CDR1 KGHSH, CDR2 LQKENI. J was trimmed by 1 base and V by 0 bases; bases with no gene match: 2. The CDR3 runs 15 residues. The CDR3 is CASSPPQGRQETQYF. CDR3 in DNA: TGTGCCAGCTCACCACCACAGGGGCGCCAAGAGACCCAGTACTTC.

This chain uses TRBV27 with TRBJ2-2; D possibly uses TRBD1 or TRBD2 (5 bases each). CDR3 size: 15 residues. V was trimmed by 4 bases and J by 8 bases, leaving 17 bases between them. CDR1 is MNHEY and CDR2 is SMNVEV in the germline V gene (reference sequence). The CDR3 nucleotides are TGTGCCAGCAGTTACGGGGCGCGCAGCACTGGGGAGCTGTTTTTT. Protein: CASSYGARSTGELFF.

With respect to this clonotype: At one end the junction does not follow the germline gene, possibly because of a read error. The chain joins TRBV9 to TRBJ1-2, with TRBD1 matching 9 bases. The CDR3 sequence is 15 residues long. Per germline, CDR1 SGDLS and CDR2 YYNGEE. The CDR3 protein is CAGSGIGTGFYGYTF. CDR3 DNA: TGTGCCGGCAGCGGAATCGGGACAGGGTTCTATGGCTACACCTTC.